Each of the 19 T cell receptor beta chains below was sequenced from the same sample in a study of control samples from healthy donors and cancer patients. The assay was immunoSEQ multiplex PCR, and TCRdb's table has in-frame clones only and misses some. The profile shows some 87,000 clones, roughly 88% of them singletons. Sequenced input: PBMCs. Receptor source: a man between 60 and 75 years old with head and neck cancer.

This chain joins TRBV6-5 and TRBJ2-7, with TRBD2 matching 11 bases. Unmatched junction bases numbered 4, after V lost 7 bases and J lost 2 bases. Germline lookup yields CDR1 MNHEY and CDR2 SVGAGI. The CDR3 has 14 amino acids. CDR3 DNA: TGTGCCAGCACCATGACTAGCGGGGCCTACGAGCAGTACTTC. As protein: CASTMTSGAYEQYF.

The chain carries TRBV6-6 and TRBJ2-1, with TRBD1 identical over 7 bases. Looked up from germline, CDR1 is MNHNY and CDR2 is SVGAGI (reference sequence). V lost 7 bases, J lost 6 bases, and 12 bases stayed unmatched. The CDR3 extends over 15 amino acids. CDR3 nucleotide sequence: TGTGCCAGCACTCCGTTCAGACAGGGCGGCAATGAGCAGTTCTTC. Its protein is CASTPFRQGGNEQFF.

This rearrangement joins TRBV12-3 or TRBV12-4 to TRBJ2-3; TRBD2 matches at 10 bases. V lost 7 bases and J lost 14; bases outside the gene matches: 12. CDR3 length: 13 amino acids. This CDR3 is CASTASASGSGYF. CDR3 coding DNA: TGTGCCAGCACCGCTAGCGCTAGCGGGAGTGGGTATTTT.

V gene TRBV19 combines with J gene TRBJ1-1; 8 bases fit TRBD1. The CDR3 is 14 residues long. Germline CDR1 reads LNHDA; CDR2 reads SQIVND (reference sequence). V gave up 3 bases and J gave up 6 bases; unmatched junction bases: 6. The CDR3 reads CASSIGQGLPEAFF. The CDR3 nucleotides read TGTGCCAGTAGTATCGGACAGGGCCTCCCTGAAGCTTTCTTT.

The genes are TRBV2 and TRBJ1-2; the D is unclear. Looked up from germline, CDR1 is SNHLY and CDR2 is FYNNEI. CDR3 length: 12 residues. The ends were cut back, 6 bases at V and 5 bases at J, with 10 bases in the middle. The CDR3: CASRAKRYGYTF. The DNA of the CDR3 is TGTGCCAGCAGGGCCAAAAGATATGGCTACACCTTC.

The gene calls are TRBV5-6 and TRBJ2-7, with D perhaps matching TRBD2 (5 bases). Germline lookup yields CDR1 SGHDT and CDR2 YYEEEE. The CDR3 is 14 amino acids. Deletions cut 4 bases from V and 1 base from J, with 12 bases between. Written as DNA, the CDR3 is TGTGCCAGCAGCCCTCTCGGGAAGTCCTACGAGCAGTACTTC. Translating gives CASSPLGKSYEQYF.

The chain has TRBV11-2 and TRBJ1-5; the D is unclear. Germline V gene data show CDR1 as SGHAT and CDR2 as FQNNGV. CDR3 length equals 14 residues. Trimming left V 1 base short and J 7 bases short, with 11 bases between. The CDR3 spells CASSLGVGGQPQHF. CDR3 bases: TGTGCCAGCAGCTTAGGGGTGGGAGGCCAGCCCCAGCATTTT.

This clone was seen more than once but under ten times. The chain has TRBV18 and TRBJ2-7, with D possibly called TRBD1 or TRBD2 (5 bases each). V was shortened by 4 bases and J by 6 bases, with 19 bases between the two germline ends. This CDR3 is built from 15 residues. Germline-derived CDR1 and CDR2 are KGHSH and LQKENI. The CDR3 loop is CASSRSPGRGGEQYF. The CDR3 DNA follows: TGTGCCAGCTCACGTTCCCCAGGGCGCGGAGGCGAGCAGTACTTC.

CDR3 protein: CASSLRTGGLIYEQFF. The DNA for the CDR3 is TGTGCCAGCAGCTTACGTACAGGGGGTCTCATCTATGAGCAGTTCTTC. The chain combines TRBV5-8 with TRBJ2-1; TRBD1 matches 8 bases. The V and J ends lost 2 bases and 8 bases, in that order; junction bases with no gene match: 12. Germline lookup yields CDR1 SGHTS and CDR2 YDEGEE. The CDR3 extends over 16 amino acids.

The rearrangement joins TRBV18 to TRBJ2-7; 8 bases are a match to TRBD1. There are 15 residues in the CDR3. Germline V CDR1 and CDR2: KGHSH, LQKENI. The V gene end was trimmed by 2 bases and the J gene end by 6 bases; junction bases not matched to a gene: 9. The CDR3 DNA sequence: TGTGCCAGCTCACCAAGCCAAGGACAGGGAGGCGAGCAGTACTTC. This gives the protein CASSPSQGQGGEQYF.

V is TRBV9 and J is TRBJ2-7; possibly TRBD1 or TRBD2 for D (5 bases each). This CDR3 is built from 14 residues. CDR1 SGDLS and CDR2 YYNGEE come from the germline V gene. The V end lost 0 bases, the J end lost 4 bases, and 11 bases lay between the germline ends. The CDR3: CASSVGLGVYEQYF. In DNA form, the CDR3 reads TGTGCCAGCAGCGTAGGCCTGGGGGTATACGAGCAGTACTTC.

The chain carries TRBV5-1 and TRBJ2-2; the match to TRBD1 covers 7 bases. The CDR3 contains 13 residues. V was pared by 3 bases and J by 6 bases, with 2 bases of the junction left unmatched. In germline, CDR1 is SGHRS, CDR2 YFSETQ. The CDR3 loop is CASSSTGPGELFF. DNA for the CDR3: TGCGCCAGCAGCTCGACAGGGCCCGGGGAGCTGTTTTTT.

V is TRBV28 and J is TRBJ2-7; D is uncertain. Germline CDR1 MDHEN, CDR2 SYDVKM. V was cut by 7 bases and J by 2 bases, with 6 bases left in between. This CDR3 spans 11 amino acids. In nucleotides, the CDR3 is TGTGCCAGCAAGGGCGCCTACGAGCAGTACTTC. Protein product: CASKGAYEQYF.

The chain recombines TRBV6-5 with TRBJ2-3, with D perhaps TRBD2 (6 bases). CDR1 MNHEY and CDR2 SVGAGI come from the germline V gene. Trimming removed 2 bases from V and 8 bases from J, with 14 bases in between. This CDR3 comprises 14 residues. CDR3 bases: TGTGCCAGCAGTTACGCGGGATCTATGGGTACGCAGTATTTT. This sequence encodes CASSYAGSMGTQYF.

CDR3 sequence reads: CASSLPSGRAYNEQFF. CDR3 nucleotides: TGTGCCAGCAGTTTACCGAGCGGGAGGGCCTACAATGAGCAGTTCTTC. V and J are TRBV28 and TRBJ2-1; 10 positions agree with TRBD2. The CDR3 has 16 amino acids. After removal of 2 bases from V and 2 bases from J, the junction contained 3 bases not matched to a gene. Germline CDR1 is MDHEN and CDR2 is SYDVKM.

The J gene is TRBJ2-7, the V gene TRBV7-9; possibly TRBD1 for D (5 bases). V was clipped by 6 bases and J by 2 bases, with 17 bases between them. The CDR3 spans 15 residues. The V gene's germline CDR1 is SEHNR and CDR2 FQNEAQ (reference sequence). The CDR3 DNA sequence: TGTGCCAGCAGGTTATCCGGGCAGGGCGCCTACGAGCAGTACTTC. Amino acid sequence: CASRLSGQGAYEQYF.

V usage is TRBV20-1 and J usage is TRBJ2-1; D gene unclear. This CDR3 has 14 amino acids. V was cut by 3 bases and J by 0 bases, with 9 bases left in between. Germline V lookup: CDR1 DFQATT, CDR2 SNEGSKA (reference sequence). This CDR3 is CSASSESSYNEQFF. CDR3 nucleotide sequence: TGCAGTGCTAGTTCCGAAAGCTCCTACAATGAGCAGTTCTTC.

This clone appeared a single time. The chain combines TRBV19 with TRBJ2-5, with D tentatively TRBD1 or TRBD2 (5 bases each). V lost 6 bases and J 0 bases, leaving 14 bases between the germline ends. Germline CDR1 LNHDA, CDR2 SQIVND (reference sequence). The CDR3 is 15 residues long. This CDR3 is CASSVRDGYQETQYF. The CDR3 region has the DNA TGTGCCAGTAGCGTCCGGGACGGCTACCAAGAGACCCAGTACTTC.

The chain carries TRBV11-1 and TRBJ2-5; 7 nucleotides match TRBD1. Germline V gives CDR1 SGHAT, CDR2 FQDESV (reference sequence). Germline trimming cut 6 bases from V and 2 bases from J; bases unmatched to any gene: 3. This CDR3 is built from 13 residues. CDR3 DNA: TGTGCCAGCAGAAGGGGACAGCAAGAGACCCAGTACTTC. This codes for CASRRGQQETQYF.